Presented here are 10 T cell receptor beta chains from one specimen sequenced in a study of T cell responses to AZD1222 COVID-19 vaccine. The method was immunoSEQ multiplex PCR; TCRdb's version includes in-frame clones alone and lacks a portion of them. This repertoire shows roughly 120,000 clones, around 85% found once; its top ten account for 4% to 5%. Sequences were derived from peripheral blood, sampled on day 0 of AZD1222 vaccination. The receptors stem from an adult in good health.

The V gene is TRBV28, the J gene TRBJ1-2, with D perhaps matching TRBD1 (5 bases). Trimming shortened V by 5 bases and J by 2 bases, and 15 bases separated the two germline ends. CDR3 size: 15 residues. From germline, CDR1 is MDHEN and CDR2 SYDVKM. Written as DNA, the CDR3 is TGTGCCAGCAGTGCAACCGGGACGGGGAACTATGGCTACACCTTC. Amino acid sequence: CASSATGTGNYGYTF.

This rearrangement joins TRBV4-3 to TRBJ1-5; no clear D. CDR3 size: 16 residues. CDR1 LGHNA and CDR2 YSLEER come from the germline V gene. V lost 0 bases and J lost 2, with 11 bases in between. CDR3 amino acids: CASSQESWGGNQPQHF. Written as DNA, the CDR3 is TGCGCCAGCAGCCAAGAGTCTTGGGGTGGCAATCAGCCCCAGCATTTT.

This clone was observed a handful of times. CDR3: CASSDREDEQFF. For the CDR3, the DNA is TGTGCCAGCTCGGACAGGGAGGATGAGCAGTTCTTC. The J gene is TRBJ2-1, the V gene TRBV18; 8 nucleotides line up with TRBD1. CDR3 length: 12 amino acids. Germline V gene lookup returns CDR1 KGHSH and CDR2 LQKENI. The ends lost 6 bases at V and 8 bases at J; junction bases unmatched: 3.

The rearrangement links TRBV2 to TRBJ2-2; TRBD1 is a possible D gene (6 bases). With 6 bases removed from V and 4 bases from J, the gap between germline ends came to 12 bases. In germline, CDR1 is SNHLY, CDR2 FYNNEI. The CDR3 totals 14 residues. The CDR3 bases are TGTGCCAGCAGCGGGACAAGGAGCACCGGGGAGCTGTTTTTT. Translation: CASSGTRSTGELFF.

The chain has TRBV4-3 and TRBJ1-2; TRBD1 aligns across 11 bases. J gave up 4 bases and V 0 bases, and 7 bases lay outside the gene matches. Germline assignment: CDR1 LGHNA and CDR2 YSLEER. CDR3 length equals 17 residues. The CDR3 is CASSQDPQGQGVYGYTF. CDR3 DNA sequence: TGCGCCAGCAGCCAAGATCCGCAGGGACAGGGGGTCTATGGCTACACCTTC.

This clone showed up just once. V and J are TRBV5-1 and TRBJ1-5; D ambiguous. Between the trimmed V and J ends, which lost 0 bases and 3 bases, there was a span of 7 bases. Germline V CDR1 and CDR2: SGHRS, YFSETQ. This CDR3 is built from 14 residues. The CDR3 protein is CASSLAGFNQPQHF. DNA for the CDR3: TGCGCCAGCAGCTTGGCAGGATTCAATCAGCCCCAGCATTTT.

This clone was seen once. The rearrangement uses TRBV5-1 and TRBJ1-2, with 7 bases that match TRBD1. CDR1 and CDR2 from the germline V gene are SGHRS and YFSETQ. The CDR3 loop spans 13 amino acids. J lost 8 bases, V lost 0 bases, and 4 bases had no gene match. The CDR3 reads CASSLGDRKGYTF. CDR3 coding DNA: TGCGCCAGCAGCTTGGGGGACAGAAAAGGCTACACCTTC.

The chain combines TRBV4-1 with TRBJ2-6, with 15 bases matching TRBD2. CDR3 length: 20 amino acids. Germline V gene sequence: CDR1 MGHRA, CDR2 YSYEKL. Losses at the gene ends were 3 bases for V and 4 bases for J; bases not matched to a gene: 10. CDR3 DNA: TGCGCCAGCAGCCACTCAAGGACTAGCGGGGGGGCTGGCGGGGCCAACGTCCTGACTTTC. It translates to CASSHSRTSGGAGGANVLTF.

As DNA, the CDR3 is TGTGCCAGCAGCTCCTCTAATGTTTCACCCCTCCACTTT. Translating it yields CASSSSNVSPLHF. This chain uses TRBV7-9 with TRBJ1-6; no clear D gene. V was cut by 4 bases and J by 9 bases, with 10 bases left in between. From germline, CDR1 is SEHNR and CDR2 FQNEAQ (reference sequence). The CDR3 totals 13 residues.

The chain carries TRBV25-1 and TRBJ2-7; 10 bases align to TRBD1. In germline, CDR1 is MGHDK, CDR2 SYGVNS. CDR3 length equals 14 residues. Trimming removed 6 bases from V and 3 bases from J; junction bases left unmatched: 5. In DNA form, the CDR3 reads TGTGCCAGCAGGGGGACAGGGGAAGGCTACGAGCAGTACTTC. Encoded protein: CASRGTGEGYEQYF.